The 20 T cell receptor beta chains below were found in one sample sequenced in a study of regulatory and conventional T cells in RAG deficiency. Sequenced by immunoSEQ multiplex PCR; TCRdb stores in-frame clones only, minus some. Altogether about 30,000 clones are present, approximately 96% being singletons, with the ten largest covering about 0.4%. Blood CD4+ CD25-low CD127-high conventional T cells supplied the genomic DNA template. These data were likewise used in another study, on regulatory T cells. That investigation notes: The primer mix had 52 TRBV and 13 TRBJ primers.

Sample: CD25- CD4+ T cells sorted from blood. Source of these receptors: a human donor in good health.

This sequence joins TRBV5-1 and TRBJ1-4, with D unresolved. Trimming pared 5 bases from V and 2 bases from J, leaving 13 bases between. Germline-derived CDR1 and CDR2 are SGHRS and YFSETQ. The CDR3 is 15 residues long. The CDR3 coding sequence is TGCGCCAGCAGTTATGATCGGTCGACTAATGAAAAACTGTTTTTT. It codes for CASSYDRSTNEKLFF.

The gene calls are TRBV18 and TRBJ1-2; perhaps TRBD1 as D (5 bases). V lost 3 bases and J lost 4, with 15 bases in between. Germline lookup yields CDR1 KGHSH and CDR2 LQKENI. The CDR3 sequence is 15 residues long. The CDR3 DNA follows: TGTGCCAGCTCACCCGAAACAGGATCCCTCTATGGCTACACCTTC. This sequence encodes CASSPETGSLYGYTF.

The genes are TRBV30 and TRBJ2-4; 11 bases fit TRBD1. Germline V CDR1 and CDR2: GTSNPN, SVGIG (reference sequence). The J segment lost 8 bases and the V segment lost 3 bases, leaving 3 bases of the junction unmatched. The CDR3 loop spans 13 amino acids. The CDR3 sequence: CAWRGQGVDIQYF. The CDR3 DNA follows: TGTGCCTGGAGGGGACAGGGGGTAGACATTCAGTACTTC.

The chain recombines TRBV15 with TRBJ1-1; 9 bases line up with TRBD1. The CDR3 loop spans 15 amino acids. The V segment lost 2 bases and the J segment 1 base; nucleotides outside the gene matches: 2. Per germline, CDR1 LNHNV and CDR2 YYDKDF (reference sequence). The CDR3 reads CATSRSTGGNTEAFF. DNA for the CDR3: TGTGCCACCAGCAGATCGACAGGGGGGAACACTGAAGCTTTCTTT.

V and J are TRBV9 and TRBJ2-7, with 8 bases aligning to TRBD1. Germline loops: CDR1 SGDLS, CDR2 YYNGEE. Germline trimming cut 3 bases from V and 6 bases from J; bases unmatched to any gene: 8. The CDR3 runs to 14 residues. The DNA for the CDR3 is TGTGCCAGCAGCGCCGTGACAGGGGTCGGCGAGCAGTACTTC. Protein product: CASSAVTGVGEQYF. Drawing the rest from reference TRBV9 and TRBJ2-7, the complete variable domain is DSGVTQTPKHLITATGQRVTLRCSPRSGDLSVYWYQQSLDQGLQFLIQYYNGEERAKGNILERFSAQQFPDLHSELNLSSLELGDSALYFCASSAVTGVGEQYFGPGTRLTVT.

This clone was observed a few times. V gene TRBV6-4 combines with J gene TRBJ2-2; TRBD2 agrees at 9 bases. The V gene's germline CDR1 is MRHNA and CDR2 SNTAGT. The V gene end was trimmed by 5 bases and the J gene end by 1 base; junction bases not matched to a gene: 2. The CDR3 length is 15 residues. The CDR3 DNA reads TGTGCCAGCAGTCAAGCGGGAGGGAACACCGGGGAGCTGTTTTTT. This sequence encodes CASSQAGGNTGELFF.

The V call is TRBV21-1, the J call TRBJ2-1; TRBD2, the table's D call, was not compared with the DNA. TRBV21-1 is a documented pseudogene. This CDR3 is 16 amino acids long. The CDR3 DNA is TGTGCCAGCAGCATACGGAGCGGGAGGATGTACAATGAGCAGTTCTTC. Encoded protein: CASSIRSGRMYNEQFF.

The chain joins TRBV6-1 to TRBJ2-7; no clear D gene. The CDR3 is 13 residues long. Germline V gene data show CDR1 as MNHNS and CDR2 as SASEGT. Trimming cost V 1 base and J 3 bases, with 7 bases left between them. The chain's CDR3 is CASSEVLGYEQYF. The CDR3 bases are TGTGCCAGCAGTGAAGTCCTAGGCTACGAGCAGTACTTC.

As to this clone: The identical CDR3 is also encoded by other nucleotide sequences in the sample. CDR3 region: CAISDFGGSSGANVLTF. DNA of the CDR3: TGTGCCATCAGTGACTTCGGGGGGAGCTCTGGGGCCAACGTCCTGACTTTC. J is TRBJ2-6 and V is TRBV10-3; 7 bases align to TRBD2. The CDR3 consists of 17 residues. Germline V lookup: CDR1 ENHRY, CDR2 SYGVKD. The ends lost 3 bases at V and 0 bases at J; junction bases unmatched: 5.

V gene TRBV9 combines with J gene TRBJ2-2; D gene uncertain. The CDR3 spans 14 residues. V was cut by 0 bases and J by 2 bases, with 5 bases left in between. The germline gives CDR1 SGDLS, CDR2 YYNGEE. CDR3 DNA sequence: TGTGCCAGCAGCGTAGTGAGCAACACCGGGGAGCTGTTTTTT. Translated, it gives CASSVVSNTGELFF.

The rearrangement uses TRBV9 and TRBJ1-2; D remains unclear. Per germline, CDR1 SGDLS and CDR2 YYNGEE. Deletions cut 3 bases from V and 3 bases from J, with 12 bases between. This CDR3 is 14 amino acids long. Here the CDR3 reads CASSASGLHYGYTF. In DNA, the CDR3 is TGTGCCAGCAGCGCCTCCGGACTGCACTATGGCTACACCTTC.

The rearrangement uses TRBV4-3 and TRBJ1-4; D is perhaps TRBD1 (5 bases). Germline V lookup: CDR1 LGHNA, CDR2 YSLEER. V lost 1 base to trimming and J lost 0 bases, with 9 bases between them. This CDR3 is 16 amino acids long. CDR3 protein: CASSQGSGTTNEKLFF. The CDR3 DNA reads TGCGCCAGCAGCCAAGGTTCAGGGACAACTAATGAAAAACTGTTTTTT.

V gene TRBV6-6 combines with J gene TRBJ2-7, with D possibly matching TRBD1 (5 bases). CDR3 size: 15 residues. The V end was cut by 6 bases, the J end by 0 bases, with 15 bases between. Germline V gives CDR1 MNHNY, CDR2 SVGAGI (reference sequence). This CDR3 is CASRNSTGRSYEQYF. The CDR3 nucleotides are TGTGCCAGCAGGAATTCAACAGGTCGCTCCTACGAGCAGTACTTC.

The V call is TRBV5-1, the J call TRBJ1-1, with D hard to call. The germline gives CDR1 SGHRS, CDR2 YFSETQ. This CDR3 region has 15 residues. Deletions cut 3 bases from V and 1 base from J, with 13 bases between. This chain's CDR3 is CASSSIATENTEAFF. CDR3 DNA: TGCGCCAGCAGCTCGATAGCGACCGAGAACACTGAAGCTTTCTTT.

DNA of the CDR3: TGTGCCAGCAGCCGACCCGGCACAGGGGGCTACGAGCAGTACTTC. Translated: CASSRPGTGGYEQYF. This chain links TRBV7-9 with TRBJ2-5, with 8 bases fitting TRBD1. The DNA end lines up better with TRBJ2-7; the J call may be wrong. The CDR3 is made up of 15 amino acids. Germline V CDR1 and CDR2: SEHNR, FQNEAQ (reference sequence).

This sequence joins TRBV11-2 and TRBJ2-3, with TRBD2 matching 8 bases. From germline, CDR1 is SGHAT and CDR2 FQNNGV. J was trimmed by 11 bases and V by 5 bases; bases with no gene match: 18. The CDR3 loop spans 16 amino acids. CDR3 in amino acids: CASSPDPGLVGGKQYF. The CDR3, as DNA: TGTGCCAGCAGCCCTGATCCGGGACTAGTCGGGGGGAAGCAGTATTTT. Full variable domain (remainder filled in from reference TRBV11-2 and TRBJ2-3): EAGVAQSPRYKIIEKRQSVAFWCNPISGHATLYWYQQILGQGPKLLIQFQNNGVVDDSQLPKDRFSAERLKGVDSTLKIQPAKLEDSAVYLCASSPDPGLVGGKQYFGPGTRLTVL.

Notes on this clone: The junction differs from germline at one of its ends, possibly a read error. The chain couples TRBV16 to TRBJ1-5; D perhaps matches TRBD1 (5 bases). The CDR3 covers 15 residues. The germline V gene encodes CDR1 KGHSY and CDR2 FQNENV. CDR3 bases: TGTGTCAGCAGCCCCCAAAGACAGAACAATCAGCCCCAGCATTTT. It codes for CVSSPQRQNNQPQHF.

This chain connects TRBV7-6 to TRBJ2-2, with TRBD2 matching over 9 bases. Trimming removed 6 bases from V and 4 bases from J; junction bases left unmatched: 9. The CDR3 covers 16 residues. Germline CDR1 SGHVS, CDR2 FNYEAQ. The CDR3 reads CASSLRREGGTGELFF. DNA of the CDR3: TGTGCCAGCAGTCTCCGGCGGGAGGGCGGCACCGGGGAGCTGTTTTTT.

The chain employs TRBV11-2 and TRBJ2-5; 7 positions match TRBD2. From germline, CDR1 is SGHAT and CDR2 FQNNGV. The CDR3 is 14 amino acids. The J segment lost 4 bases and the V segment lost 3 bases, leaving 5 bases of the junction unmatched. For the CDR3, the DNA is TGTGCCAGCAGCTTGGGGCGACTAGCAGAGACCCAGTACTTC. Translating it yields CASSLGRLAETQYF.

CDR3 DNA: TGTGCCAGCTCCAATGCCGGGGGACAGGTCCATTCACCCCTCCACTTT. This sequence encodes CASSNAGGQVHSPLHF. This chain connects TRBV5-5 to TRBJ1-6, with 8 bases aligning to TRBD1. J was trimmed by 8 bases and V by 7 bases; bases with no gene match: 14. CDR3 length: 16 residues. CDR1 is SGHKS and CDR2 is YYEKEE in the germline V gene (reference sequence).